The 31 T cell receptor beta chains given below trace back to one sample, sequenced in a study of Graves' ophthalmopathy and Graves' hyperthyroidism. Amplified material comprised TCR beta CDR3 regions derived from RNA transcripts. A first-round RT-PCR used HTBI primers, followed by a second-round multiplex PCR. TCRdb independently ran MiXCR on the multiplex PCR reads; one entry per CDR3 protein. The sample holds a few hundred thousand distinct CDR3 sequences; approximately 35% are singletons and the top ten take around 4%. The sequenced sample was peripheral blood or thyroid tissue (not recorded which). Every receptor here comes from an adult man with Graves' hyperthyroidism.

This clonotype was picked up many times. The chain couples TRBV7-9 to TRBJ1-6, with D uncertain. Trimming shortened V by 1 base and J by 3 bases, and 4 bases separated the two germline ends. This CDR3 spans 14 amino acids. CDR1 and CDR2 from the germline V gene are SEHNR and FQNEAQ (reference sequence). DNA of the CDR3: TGTGCCAGCAGCTTAGGAGACTATAATTCACCCCTCCACTTT. Residues: CASSLGDYNSPLHF. The full variable domain, rest sourced from reference TRBV7-9 and TRBJ1-6, is DTGVSQNPRHKITKRGQNVTFRCDPISEHNRLYWYRQTLGQGPEFLTYFQNEAQLEKSRLLSDRFSAERPKGSFSTLEIQRTEQGDSAMYLCASSLGDYNSPLHFGNGTRLTVT.

The genes are TRBV5-1 and TRBJ1-4; the D is unclear. The germline gives CDR1 SGHRS, CDR2 YFSETQ. This CDR3 is 14 amino acids long. V lost 3 bases, J lost 0 bases, and 6 bases lay in between. The CDR3, as DNA: TGCGCCAGCAGCTCCTACTCAACTAATGAAAAACTGTTTTTT. It encodes CASSSYSTNEKLFF.

This clonotype was seen at least ten times. DNA of the CDR3: TGTGCCATCAGTGAACGGGCAGCTAACTATGGCTACACCTTC. Its translation is CAISERAANYGYTF. The chain has TRBV10-3 and TRBJ1-2; D not certain. The V end lost 3 bases, the J end lost 0 bases, and 8 bases lay between the germline ends. This CDR3 contains 14 residues. CDR1 and CDR2 from the germline V gene are ENHRY and SYGVKD.

This clonotype was detected many times. This rearrangement joins TRBV20-1 to TRBJ2-7, with TRBD2 identical over 8 bases. The CDR3 length is 12 residues. Germline V gives CDR1 DFQATT, CDR2 SNEGSKA (reference sequence). Trimming at V came to 4 bases and at J to 5 bases, leaving 4 bases not matched to a gene. CDR3 sequence: CSAKRELDEQYF. The CDR3 DNA reads as TGCAGTGCTAAGCGGGAGCTCGACGAGCAGTACTTC.

This clonotype has at least ten counts. The genes are TRBV5-1 and TRBJ2-6; D remains unclear. The CDR3 sequence is 15 residues long. Trimming took off 5 bases at V and 0 bases at J, with 9 bases between the two ends. Germline lookup yields CDR1 SGHRS and CDR2 YFSETQ. CDR3 sequence: CASRPQYSGANVLTF. CDR3 sequence (DNA): TGCGCCAGCAGACCGCAGTACTCTGGGGCCAACGTCCTGACTTTC.

This clonotype was observed at least ten times. The chain links TRBV5-8 to TRBJ2-5; maybe TRBD2 (5 bases). Per germline, CDR1 SGHTS and CDR2 YDEGEE. The germline V and J ends were trimmed by 0 bases and 2 bases, with 11 bases remaining between them. The CDR3 contains 15 residues. The CDR3 DNA follows: TGTGCCAGCAGCTTGGCTTCTAGCCGTCAAGAGACCCAGTACTTC. It yields the protein CASSLASSRQETQYF.

J is TRBJ1-1 and V is TRBV29-1; possible D gene TRBD1, 6 bases. CDR1 SQVTM and CDR2 ANQGSEA come from the germline V gene. V lost 6 bases to trimming and J lost 6 bases, with 14 bases between them. The CDR3 is made up of 12 amino acids. The CDR3 loop is CSVAAGTPEAFF. As DNA, the CDR3 is TGCAGCGTGGCAGCCGGGACACCTGAAGCTTTCTTT.

Concerning this clonotype: A read error may be the cause here, since a much bigger clone is one base away. V usage is TRBV20-1 and J usage is TRBJ2-5; 7 nucleotides agree with TRBD1. V trimming: 6 bases; J trimming: 2 bases; junction bases outside the gene matches: 15. Looked up from germline, CDR1 is DFQATT and CDR2 is SNEGSKA (reference sequence). The CDR3 has 16 residues. The DNA for the CDR3 is TGCAGTGCCCGCTCTCCTAGGGACAGCAATCAAGAGACCCAGTACTTC. Residues: CSARSPRDSNQETQYF.

This clonotype has ten or more counts. The chain combines TRBV29-1 with TRBJ1-1; 12 nucleotides agree with TRBD1. V gave up 6 bases and J gave up 4 bases; unmatched junction bases: 6. This CDR3 has 14 amino acids. From germline, CDR1 is SQVTM and CDR2 ANQGSEA. The CDR3: CSVGTGGRSTEAFF. The CDR3 region has the DNA TGCAGCGTGGGGACAGGGGGCAGGTCCACTGAAGCTTTCTTT.

The chain joins TRBV24-1 to TRBJ2-7, with 8 bases identical to TRBD2. Germline V gene data show CDR1 as KGHDR and CDR2 as SFDVKD. This CDR3 region has 14 residues. V gave up 4 bases and J gave up 4 bases; unmatched junction bases: 5. CDR3 loop: CATSDAGGAYEQYF. The CDR3 bases are TGTGCCACCAGTGACGCCGGGGGGGCGTACGAGCAGTACTTC.

This clonotype appeared many times. The rearrangement links TRBV7-8 to TRBJ2-5; no clear D. CDR1 SGHVS and CDR2 FQNEAQ come from the germline V gene. V lost 5 bases, J lost 2 bases, and 15 bases lay in between. CDR3 size: 15 residues. This chain's CDR3 is CASSRRRDGQETQYF. CDR3 coding DNA: TGTGCCAGCAGCCGGCGACGCGATGGTCAAGAGACCCAGTACTTC.

This clonotype has ten or more counts. The rearrangement joins TRBV12-3 or TRBV12-4 to TRBJ2-5, with 7 bases aligning to TRBD1. This CDR3 region has 13 residues. V shed 6 bases and J 3 bases; nucleotides not matched to a gene: 4. The DNA of the CDR3 is TGTGCCAGCAGCGCGACAGGGAAAGAGACCCAGTACTTC. It translates to CASSATGKETQYF.

The chain carries TRBV9 and TRBJ1-1; possible D gene TRBD1, 6 bases. CDR1 is SGDLS and CDR2 is YYNGEE in the germline V gene. CDR3 length: 14 residues. V was cut by 0 bases and J by 5 bases, with 11 bases left in between. CDR3 protein: CASSVGGAGTEAFF. CDR3 nucleotides: TGTGCCAGCAGCGTAGGGGGGGCTGGGACTGAAGCTTTCTTT.

The rearrangement joins TRBV25-1 to TRBJ2-5; TRBD2 matches 13 bases. CDR1 MGHDK and CDR2 SYGVNS come from the germline V gene. With 1 base clipped from V and 2 bases from J, the junction kept 1 base outside the gene matches. The CDR3 length is 16 residues. The chain's CDR3 is CASSEWTSGGQETQYF. Written as DNA, the CDR3 is TGTGCCAGCAGTGAATGGACTAGCGGGGGACAAGAGACCCAGTACTTC.

As for this clonotype: The junction shows a germline mismatch at one end, possibly a read error. This chain uses TRBV9 with TRBJ1-1, with D perhaps matching TRBD1 (6 bases). The germline V gene encodes CDR1 SGDLS and CDR2 YYNGEE. The CDR3 spans 13 residues. CDR3 coding DNA: TGTGCCAGCATGGCAGGGTGGGACACTAAAGCTTTCTTT. Translation: CASMAGWDTKAFF.

The chain is built from TRBV7-2 and TRBJ2-5; the match to TRBD2 covers 11 bases. The V segment lost 11 bases and the J segment 2 bases; nucleotides outside the gene matches: 13. The CDR3 runs to 16 residues. Germline V lookup: CDR1 SGHTA, CDR2 FQGNSA. This CDR3 reads CAWSVGLAGRQETQYF. The CDR3 nucleotides read TGTGCCTGGAGTGTCGGACTAGCGGGTCGTCAAGAGACCCAGTACTTC. The complete variable domain, with remaining parts taken from reference TRBV7-2 and TRBJ2-5, reads GAGVSQSPSNKVTEKGKDVELRCDPISGHTALYWYRQSLGQGLEFLIYFQGNSAPDKSGLPSDRFSAERTGGSVSTLTIQRTQQEDSAVYLCAWSVGLAGRQETQYFGPGTRLLVL.

As for this clonotype: The conserved closing phenylalanine or tryptophan is absent in this CDR3, likely reflecting a read error. The chain links TRBV29-1 to TRBJ1-5; D not resolved. Germline lookup yields CDR1 SQVTM and CDR2 ANQGSEA. This CDR3 spans 14 amino acids. The germline V and J ends were trimmed by 4 bases and 2 bases, with 12 bases remaining between them. CDR3 region: CSVVLGRGNQPQHH. In DNA form, the CDR3 reads TGCAGCGTTGTACTGGGTCGGGGCAATCAGCCCCAGCATCAT.

This clonotype was detected only a few times. At one boundary the junction diverges from the germline segment, which might be a read error. The genes are TRBV10-3 and TRBJ1-2; D remains ambiguous. This CDR3 is built from 15 residues. The germline CDR1 and CDR2 sequences are ENHRY and SYGVKD. CDR3: CASSARAETNYGYTF. In nucleotides, the CDR3 is TGTGCCAGCAGTGCTCGCGCAGAGACTAACTATGGCTACACCTTC.

A remark on this clonotype: This may be a read error, as it is one base from a much larger clone. The V call is TRBV29-1, the J call TRBJ2-2; possibly TRBD1 or TRBD2 for D (6 bases each). The CDR3 is made up of 13 amino acids. Germline V gene sequence: CDR1 SQVTM, CDR2 ANQGSEA. The CDR3 nucleotides read TGCAGCGCAGGCTCCGGGGGCACCGGGGAGCTGTCTTTT. Translated: CSAGSGGTGELSF.

This clonotype was observed a handful of times. The chain employs TRBV7-8 and TRBJ2-7; no clear D. V was cut by 5 bases and J by 4 bases, with 15 bases left in between. The CDR3 runs to 14 residues. The V gene's germline CDR1 is SGHVS and CDR2 FQNEAQ. Here the CDR3 DNA reads TGTGCCAGCAGCCAAGATGCGTCAGGTTACGAGCAGTACTTC. It codes for CASSQDASGYEQYF.

This clonotype was recorded at least ten times. The rearrangement joins TRBV20-1 to TRBJ2-7; possible D gene TRBD1, 5 bases. The germline gives CDR1 DFQATT, CDR2 SNEGSKA (reference sequence). The CDR3 runs to 11 residues. V lost 5 bases and J 5 bases, leaving 10 bases between the germline ends. Here the CDR3 DNA reads TGCAGTGCTCCTCAGGGCCACGAGCAGTACTTC. Its protein is CSAPQGHEQYF.

This clonotype has a count of ten or more. The gene calls are TRBV29-1 and TRBJ1-2, with a weak D call TRBD1 (5 bases). The CDR3 has 9 residues. The V and J ends lost 5 bases and 8 bases respectively, with 6 bases between them. Germline values: CDR1 SQVTM, CDR2 ANQGSEA. As DNA, the CDR3 is TGCAGCGTTAAGGGGGGCTACACCTTC. Translated, it gives CSVKGGYTF.

Ten or more counts support this clonotype. The chain recombines TRBV2 with TRBJ1-2; tentative D call: TRBD1 (6 bases). Germline loops: CDR1 SNHLY, CDR2 FYNNEI. This CDR3 contains 13 residues. The V and J ends lost 5 bases and 0 bases respectively, with 7 bases between them. This CDR3 reads CASSPGANYGYTF. The CDR3 bases are TGTGCCAGCAGTCCAGGGGCTAACTATGGCTACACCTTC.

This clonotype was counted at least ten times. The rearrangement uses TRBV19 and TRBJ1-5; D is uncertain. Trimming removed 3 bases from V and 1 base from J, with 10 bases in between. The length of the CDR3 is 15 residues. Germline CDR1 and CDR2: LNHDA and SQIVND (reference sequence). CDR3 in amino acids: CASSIPPVSNQPQHF. The CDR3 region has the DNA TGTGCCAGTAGTATCCCCCCAGTGAGCAATCAGCCCCAGCATTTT.

This clonotype was seen a handful of times. The chain joins TRBV2 to TRBJ2-7; 10 bases agree with TRBD1. Germline loops: CDR1 SNHLY, CDR2 FYNNEI. V shed 4 bases and J 6 bases; nucleotides not matched to a gene: 3. The CDR3 sequence is 13 residues long. The CDR3 coding sequence is TGTGCCAGCAGTGCCGGGACAGGGGTCGAGCAGTACTTC. Encoded protein: CASSAGTGVEQYF.

This clonotype was seen repeatedly, ten times or more. The chain combines TRBV4-1 with TRBJ2-7; possible D gene TRBD2, 6 bases. This CDR3 is 15 amino acids long. V was pared by 3 bases and J by 2 bases, with 14 bases between. The germline gives CDR1 MGHRA, CDR2 YSYEKL. This CDR3 reads CASSQAAGRTYEQYF. CDR3 DNA: TGCGCCAGCAGCCAGGCCGCGGGACGGACCTACGAGCAGTACTTC.

This clonotype was found a few times. The rearrangement uses TRBV5-6 and TRBJ2-7; a weak D match, TRBD2 (5 bases). Germline V lookup: CDR1 SGHDT, CDR2 YYEEEE. The CDR3 has 16 amino acids. Trimming stripped 4 bases from V and 3 bases from J, with 20 bases between. In nucleotides, the CDR3 is TGTGCCAGCAGCAGAGGGCCTCTGATGGCCAACTACGAGCAGTACTTC. This sequence encodes CASSRGPLMANYEQYF. The variable domain in full, completed from reference TRBV5-6 and TRBJ2-7, reads DAGVTQSPTHLIKTRGQQVTLRCSPKSGHDTVSWYQQALGQGPQFIFQYYEEEERQRGNFPDRFSGHQFPNYSSELNVNALLLGDSALYLCASSRGPLMANYEQYFGPGTRLTVT.

This rearrangement joins TRBV9 to TRBJ2-3, with 8 nucleotides matching TRBD1. CDR1 is SGDLS and CDR2 is YYNGEE in the germline V gene. CDR3 size: 13 residues. With V trimmed by 3 bases and J by 6 bases, 3 bases remained unmatched. The CDR3 sequence is CASSDDRGDTQYF. The DNA of the CDR3 is TGTGCCAGCAGCGATGACAGGGGCGATACGCAGTATTTT.

This clonotype has a count of ten or more. The rearrangement uses TRBV12-3 or TRBV12-4 and TRBJ1-1; no reliable D call. V was trimmed by 3 bases and J by 3 bases, leaving 11 bases between them. The CDR3 extends over 14 amino acids. The CDR3: CASSFGVSHTEAFF. CDR3 DNA: TGTGCCAGCAGTTTTGGGGTCAGTCACACTGAAGCTTTCTTT.

V and J are TRBV28 and TRBJ1-1; D is ambiguous. V was pared by 2 bases and J by 0 bases, with 13 bases between. CDR1 and CDR2 (germline): MDHEN, SYDVKM. The CDR3 is 16 residues long. The CDR3 DNA reads TGTGCCAGCAGTTTAGCGACGCAGACCTTGAACACTGAAGCTTTCTTT. It translates to CASSLATQTLNTEAFF.

In its sample, this clonotype was seen a few times. V gene TRBV5-1 combines with J gene TRBJ1-1; TRBD1 agrees at 7 bases. The CDR3 loop spans 15 amino acids. Germline-derived CDR1 and CDR2 are SGHRS and YFSETQ. V was pared by 3 bases and J by 5 bases, with 10 bases of the junction left unmatched. The CDR3 nucleotides are TGCGCCAGCAGCTCGTATCAGGGGGGGGGGACTGAAGCTTTCTTT. This encodes CASSSYQGGGTEAFF.